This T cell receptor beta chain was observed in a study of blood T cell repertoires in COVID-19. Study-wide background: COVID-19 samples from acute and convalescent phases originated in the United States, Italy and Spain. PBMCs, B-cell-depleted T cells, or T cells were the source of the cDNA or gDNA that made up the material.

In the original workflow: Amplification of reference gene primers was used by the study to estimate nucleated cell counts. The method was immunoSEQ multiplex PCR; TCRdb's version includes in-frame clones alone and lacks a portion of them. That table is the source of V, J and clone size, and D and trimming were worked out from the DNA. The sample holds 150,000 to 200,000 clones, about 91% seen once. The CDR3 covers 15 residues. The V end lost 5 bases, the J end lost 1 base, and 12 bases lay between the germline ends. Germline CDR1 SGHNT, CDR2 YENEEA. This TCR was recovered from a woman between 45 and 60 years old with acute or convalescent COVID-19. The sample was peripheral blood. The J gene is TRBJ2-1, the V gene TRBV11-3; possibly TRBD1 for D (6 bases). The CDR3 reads CASSPQTGSYNEQFF. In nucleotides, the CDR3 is TGTGCCAGCAGCCCTCAGACAGGATCCTACAATGAGCAGTTCTTC.